This T cell receptor (beta chain) stems from a study of cytomegalovirus exposure and HLA in healthy donors. Overall study findings and caveats: Cytomegalovirus association was listed for 170 or so TCR beta chains. In vitro testing confirmed a few CMV-associated chains as specific for CMV antigens.

This PCR relied on a set of 60 Vbeta primers and 13 Jbeta primers. Sequenced by immunoSEQ multiplex PCR; TCRdb stores in-frame clones only, minus some. The data contain roughly 130,000 clones, around 82% of them singletons. Concerning this clone: Antigen: not known.

Though probably carrying unrecorded immune exposures, donors were nominally healthy at sampling. V was cut by 1 base and J by 4 bases, with 8 bases left in between. Germline values: CDR1 SGDLS, CDR2 YYNGEE. CDR3 length equals 13 residues. The clonotype originates from a male donor in good health and CMV-seropositive. Specimen: PBMCs. V and J are TRBV9 and TRBJ1-1; D is unclear. The CDR3 DNA reads as TGTGCCAGCAGCGTACAAGAGGGCACTGAAGCTTTCTTT. Protein sequence: CASSVQEGTEAFF.